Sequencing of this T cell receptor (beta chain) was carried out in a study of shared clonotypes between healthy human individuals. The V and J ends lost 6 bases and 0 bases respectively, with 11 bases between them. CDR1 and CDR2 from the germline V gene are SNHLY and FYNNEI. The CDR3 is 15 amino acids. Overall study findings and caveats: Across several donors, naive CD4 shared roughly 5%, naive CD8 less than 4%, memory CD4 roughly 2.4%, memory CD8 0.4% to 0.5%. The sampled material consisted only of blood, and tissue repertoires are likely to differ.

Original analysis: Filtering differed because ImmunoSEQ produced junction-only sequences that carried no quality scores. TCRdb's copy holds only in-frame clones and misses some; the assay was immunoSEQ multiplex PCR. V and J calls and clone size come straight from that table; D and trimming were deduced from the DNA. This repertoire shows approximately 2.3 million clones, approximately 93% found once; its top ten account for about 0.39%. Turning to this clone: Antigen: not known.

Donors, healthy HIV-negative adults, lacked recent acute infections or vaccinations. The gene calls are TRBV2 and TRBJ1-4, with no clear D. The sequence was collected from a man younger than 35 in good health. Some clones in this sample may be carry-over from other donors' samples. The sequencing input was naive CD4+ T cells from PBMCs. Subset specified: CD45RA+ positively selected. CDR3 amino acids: CASSVLQTTNEKLFF. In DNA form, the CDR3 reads TGTGCCAGCAGCGTTTTGCAAACAACTAATGAAAAACTGTTTTTT.